This TCR beta chain was observed in a study of human T cells and chemical hapten exposure. Background on the study: Once 0.01% DPC had been applied to the upper back by patch test, readings were taken at 6 days. Recorded diagnoses among the mostly female patients were alopecia areata, totalis or universalis.

TCRdb redid the calling of the RACE reads with MiXCR, one entry per CDR3 protein. Here the sample spans more than 300,000 distinct CDR3 sequences, 5% to 6.5% being singletons. This clonotype was found many times. As to time point: pre-sensitization, week 0. Treatment here: therapeutic diphenylcyclopropenone sensitization with weekly scalp DPC. Germline values: CDR1 DFQATT, CDR2 SNEGSKA (reference sequence). The CDR3 is made up of 14 amino acids. This specimen consisted of whole blood, obtained in connection with sensitization to the hapten diphenylcyclopropenone (DPC). The TCR sequence derives from a woman aged 18-35 years with alopecia areata. Some clones in this sample may be carry-over from other donors' samples. The chain recombines TRBV20-1 with TRBJ2-1, with 7 bases aligning to TRBD1. The CDR3 DNA follows: TGCAGCGGACAGGCAGAACGCTCCTACAATGAGCAGTTCTTC. Encoded protein: CSGQAERSYNEQFF.